These T cell receptor beta chains were read from a single sample in a study of T-cell memory formation after mild COVID-19. Each CDR3 protein is one row after TCRdb ran MiXCR on the 5' RACE reads. The sample has a few hundred thousand distinct CDR3 sequences, 15% to 20% seen once. The material sequenced was PBMCs or a T cell subset sorted from them (not recorded which). Receptors originate from a man younger than 35 who had mild COVID-19 (a few samples of this study predate the infection). Cell type and time point are not known. Each CDR3 is given with its conserved first and last residue. D genes are given only for firm matches. Part of the rows lack a size; the others show once, few, many or a class for expanded clones.

clone size | J gene | D gene | V gene | CDR3 protein | CDR3 DNA
NA | TRBJ2-1 | NA | TRBV12-3/TRBV12-4 | CASSLRPWGHEQFF | TGTGCCAGCAGTTTGAGACCGTGGGGGCATGAGCAGTTCTTC
few | TRBJ2-2 | TRBD1 | TRBV20-1 | CSAHRGTGELFF | TGCAGTGCCCACAGGGGTACCGGGGAGCTGTTTTTT
NA | TRBJ2-2 | NA | TRBV5-6 | CASSFSARELFF | TGTGCCAGCAGCTTTTCCGCCCGGGAGCTGTTTTTT
NA | TRBJ1-2 | NA | TRBV19 | CASTDGRGRDINYGYTF | TGTGCCAGTACCGATGGGCGGGGGCGTGACATTAACTATGGCTACACCTTC
NA | TRBJ1-5 | TRBD1 | TRBV12-3/TRBV12-4 | CASSPWGQGPQHF | TGTGCCAGCAGTCCTTGGGGACAGGGGCCCCAGCATTTT
many | TRBJ2-5 | NA | TRBV7-2 | CASSYLGETQYF | TGTGCCAGCAGCTATCTGGGGGAGACCCAGTACTTC
NA | TRBJ2-1 | TRBD1 | TRBV24-1 | CATSPWTGGLSEQFF | TGTGCCACCAGCCCCTGGACAGGGGGCTTGAGCGAGCAGTTCTTC
NA | TRBJ1-1 | NA | TRBV4-3 | CASSQGLREATEAFF | TGCGCCAGCAGCCAAGGTCTCAGGGAGGCCACTGAAGCTTTCTTT
few | TRBJ2-2 | TRBD1 | TRBV7-8 | CASSPTGFTNTGELFF | TGTGCCAGCAGTCCGACAGGGTTTACGAACACCGGGGAGCTGTTTTTT
few | TRBJ2-7 | NA | TRBV6-2/TRBV6-3 | CASQTVPYEQYF | TGTGCCAGCCAGACAGTGCCCTACGAGCAGTACTTC
few | TRBJ1-2 | NA | TRBV7-9 | CASSLGMDYYGYTF | TGTGCCAGCAGCTTAGGGATGGATTACTATGGCTACACCTTC
NA | TRBJ2-2 | NA | TRBV11-2 | CASSLDLTGPGELFF | TGTGCCAGCAGCTTAGATCTCACTGGGCCCGGGGAGCTGTTTTTT
NA | TRBJ2-1 | TRBD1 | TRBV7-9 | CASRSNRGLRHNEQFF | TGTGCCAGCAGGTCTAACAGGGGGCTTCGTCACAATGAGCAGTTCTTC
many | TRBJ2-2 | NA | TRBV11-2 | CASSLVAFGTGELFF | TGTGCCAGCAGCTTAGTCGCTTTTGGCACCGGGGAGCTGTTTTTT
NA | TRBJ2-5 | NA | TRBV6-5 | CASRVGETQYF | TGTGCCAGCAGAGTTGGCGAGACCCAGTACTTC
NA | TRBJ1-2 | NA | TRBV6-5 | CASSYEKYYGYTF | TGTGCCAGCAGTTACGAAAAATACTATGGCTACACCTTC
NA | TRBJ1-2 | NA | TRBV7-9 | CASSFINRNYGYTF | TGTGCCAGCAGCTTCATTAACAGGAACTATGGCTACACCTTC
NA | TRBJ2-5 | TRBD2 | TRBV9 | CASQSTGGLQETQYF | TGTGCCAGCCAGTCCACCGGGGGGTTACAAGAGACCCAGTACTTC
NA | TRBJ1-4 | NA | TRBV12-3/TRBV12-4 | CASSLDGKLFF | TGTGCCAGCAGTTTGGACGGGAAACTGTTTTTT
NA | TRBJ2-7 | TRBD2 | TRBV7-9 | CASSSPGTSGSYEQYF | TGTGCCAGCAGCTCCCCCGGGACTAGCGGATCCTACGAGCAGTACTTC
NA | TRBJ2-1 | NA | TRBV7-8 | CASGLDEQFF | TGTGCCAGCGGCCTGGATGAGCAGTTCTTC
many | TRBJ1-1 | NA | TRBV5-1 | CASSWDGSNTEAFF | TGCGCCAGCAGCTGGGACGGATCGAACACTGAAGCTTTCTTT
NA | TRBJ1-2 | TRBD1 | TRBV20-1 | CSARRDRGPGYTF | TGCAGTGCTAGAAGAGACAGGGGACCTGGCTACACCTTC